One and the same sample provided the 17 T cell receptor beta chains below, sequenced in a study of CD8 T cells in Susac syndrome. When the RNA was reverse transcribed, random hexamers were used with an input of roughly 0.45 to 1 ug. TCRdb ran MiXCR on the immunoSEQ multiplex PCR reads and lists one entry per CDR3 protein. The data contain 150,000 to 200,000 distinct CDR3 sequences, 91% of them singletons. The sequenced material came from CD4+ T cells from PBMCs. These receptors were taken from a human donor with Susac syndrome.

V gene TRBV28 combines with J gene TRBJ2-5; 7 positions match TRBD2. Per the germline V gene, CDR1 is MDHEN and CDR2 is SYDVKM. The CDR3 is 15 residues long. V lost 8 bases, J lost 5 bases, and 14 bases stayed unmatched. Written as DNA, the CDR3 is TGTGCCAGCGCCCCCGGCGGGGGAGGTCACGAGACCCAGTACTTC. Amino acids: CASAPGGGGHETQYF.

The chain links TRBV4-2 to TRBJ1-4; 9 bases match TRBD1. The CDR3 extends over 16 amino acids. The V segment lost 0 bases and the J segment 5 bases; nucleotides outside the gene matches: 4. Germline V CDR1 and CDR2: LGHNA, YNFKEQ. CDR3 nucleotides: TGTGCCAGCAGCCAAGACCCACAGGGGGCAAATGAAAAACTGTTTTTT. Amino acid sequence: CASSQDPQGANEKLFF.

The CDR3 loop reads CASSLGSGMGDTQYF. The CDR3 nucleotides are TGCGCCAGCAGCTTGGGGTCAGGGATGGGCGATACGCAGTATTTT. The chain links TRBV5-1 to TRBJ2-3, with a weak D call TRBD1 (5 bases). The CDR3 extends over 15 amino acids. Germline loops: CDR1 SGHRS, CDR2 YFSETQ. Trimming pared 0 bases from V and 6 bases from J, leaving 14 bases between.

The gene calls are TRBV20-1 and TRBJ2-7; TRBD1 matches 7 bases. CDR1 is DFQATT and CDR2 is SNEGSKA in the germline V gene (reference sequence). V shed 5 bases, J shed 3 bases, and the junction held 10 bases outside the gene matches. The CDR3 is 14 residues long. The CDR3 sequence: CSAENRDSGYEQYF. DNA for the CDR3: TGCAGTGCTGAAAACCGGGACAGCGGCTACGAGCAGTACTTC.

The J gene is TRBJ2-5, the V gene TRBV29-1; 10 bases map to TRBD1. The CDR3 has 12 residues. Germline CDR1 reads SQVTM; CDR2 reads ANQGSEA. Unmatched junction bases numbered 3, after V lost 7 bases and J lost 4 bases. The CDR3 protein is CSADRGGETQYF. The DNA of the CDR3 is TGCAGCGCGGACAGGGGGGGAGAGACCCAGTACTTC.

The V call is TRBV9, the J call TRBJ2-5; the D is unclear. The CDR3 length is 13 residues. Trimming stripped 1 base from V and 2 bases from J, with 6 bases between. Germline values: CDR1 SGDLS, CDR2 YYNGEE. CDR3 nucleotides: TGTGCCAGCAGCGTATCAGGTCAAGAGACCCAGTACTTC. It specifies CASSVSGQETQYF.

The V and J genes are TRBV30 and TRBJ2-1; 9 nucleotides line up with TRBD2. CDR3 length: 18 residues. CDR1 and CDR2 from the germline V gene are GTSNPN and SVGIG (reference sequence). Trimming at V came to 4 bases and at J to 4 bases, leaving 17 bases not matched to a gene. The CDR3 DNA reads TGTGCCTGGACAGCGGGCGGGGGGGGCAAAATATATTACAATGAGCAGTTCTTC. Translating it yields CAWTAGGGGKIYYNEQFF.

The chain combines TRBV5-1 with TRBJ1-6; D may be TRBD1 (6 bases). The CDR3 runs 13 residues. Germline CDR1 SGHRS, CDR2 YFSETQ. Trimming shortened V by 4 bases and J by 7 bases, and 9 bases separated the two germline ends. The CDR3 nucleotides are TGCGCCAGCAGCCTACAGGGAAATTCACCCCTCCACTTT. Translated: CASSLQGNSPLHF.

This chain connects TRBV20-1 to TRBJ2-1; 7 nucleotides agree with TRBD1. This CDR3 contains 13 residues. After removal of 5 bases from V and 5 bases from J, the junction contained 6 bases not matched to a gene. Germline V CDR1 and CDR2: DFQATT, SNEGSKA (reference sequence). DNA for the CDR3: TGCAGTGCTGGACAAACAGGGGACAATGAGCAGTTCTTC. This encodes CSAGQTGDNEQFF.

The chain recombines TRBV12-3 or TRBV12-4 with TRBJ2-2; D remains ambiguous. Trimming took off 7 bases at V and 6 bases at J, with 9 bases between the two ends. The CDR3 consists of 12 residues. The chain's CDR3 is CASTPSAGELFF. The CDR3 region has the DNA TGTGCCAGCACCCCGTCGGCCGGGGAGCTGTTTTTT.

The CDR3 bases are TGCAGTGCTCCCCCGGGACAGGGGTTTATTGGGCAGTACTTC. Protein sequence: CSAPPGQGFIGQYF. The chain carries TRBV20-1 and TRBJ2-7; 10 bases fit TRBD1. The CDR3 is 14 residues long. CDR1 is DFQATT, CDR2 SNEGSKA, per germline (reference sequence). V gave up 5 bases and J gave up 9 bases; unmatched junction bases: 13.

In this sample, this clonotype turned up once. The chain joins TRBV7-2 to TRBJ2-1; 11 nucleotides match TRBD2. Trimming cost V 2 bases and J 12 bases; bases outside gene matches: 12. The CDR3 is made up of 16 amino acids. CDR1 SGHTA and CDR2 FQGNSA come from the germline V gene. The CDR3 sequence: CASSLLITSGRLGQFF. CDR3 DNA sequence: TGTGCCAGCAGCTTATTAATCACTAGCGGGAGATTGGGGCAGTTCTTC.

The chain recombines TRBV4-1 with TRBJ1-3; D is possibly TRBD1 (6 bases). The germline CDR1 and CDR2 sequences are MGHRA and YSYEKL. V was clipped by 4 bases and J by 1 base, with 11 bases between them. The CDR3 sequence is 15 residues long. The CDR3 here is CASSRQTGSGNTIYF. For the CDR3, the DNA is TGCGCCAGCAGCCGCCAAACAGGGTCTGGAAACACCATATATTTT.

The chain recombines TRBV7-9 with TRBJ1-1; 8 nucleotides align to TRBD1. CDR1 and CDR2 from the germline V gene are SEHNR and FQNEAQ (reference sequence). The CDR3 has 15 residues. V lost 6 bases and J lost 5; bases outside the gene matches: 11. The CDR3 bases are TGTGCCAGCAGATCCCGCGCAGGGGGCGGAACTGAAGCTTTCTTT. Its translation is CASRSRAGGGTEAFF.

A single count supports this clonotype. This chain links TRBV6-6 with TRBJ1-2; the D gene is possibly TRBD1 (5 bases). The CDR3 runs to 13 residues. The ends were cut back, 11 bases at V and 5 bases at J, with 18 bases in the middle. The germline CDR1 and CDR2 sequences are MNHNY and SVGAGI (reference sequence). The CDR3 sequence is CAAETGRGYGYTF. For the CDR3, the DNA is TGTGCCGCCGAAACAGGTCGCGGTTATGGCTACACCTTC.

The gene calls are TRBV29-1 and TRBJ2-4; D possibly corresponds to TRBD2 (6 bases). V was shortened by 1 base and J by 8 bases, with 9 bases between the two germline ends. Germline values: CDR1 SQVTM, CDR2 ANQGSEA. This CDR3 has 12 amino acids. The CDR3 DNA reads TGCAGCGTTGAAGGGGGGGTTGACATTCAGTACTTC. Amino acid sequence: CSVEGGVDIQYF.

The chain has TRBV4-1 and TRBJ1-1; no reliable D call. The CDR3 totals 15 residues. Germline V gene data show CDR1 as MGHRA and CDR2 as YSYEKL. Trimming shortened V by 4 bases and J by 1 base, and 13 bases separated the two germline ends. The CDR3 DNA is TGCGCCAGCAGCCCCACAGTTGGTGGGAACACTGAAGCTTTCTTT. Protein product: CASSPTVGGNTEAFF.